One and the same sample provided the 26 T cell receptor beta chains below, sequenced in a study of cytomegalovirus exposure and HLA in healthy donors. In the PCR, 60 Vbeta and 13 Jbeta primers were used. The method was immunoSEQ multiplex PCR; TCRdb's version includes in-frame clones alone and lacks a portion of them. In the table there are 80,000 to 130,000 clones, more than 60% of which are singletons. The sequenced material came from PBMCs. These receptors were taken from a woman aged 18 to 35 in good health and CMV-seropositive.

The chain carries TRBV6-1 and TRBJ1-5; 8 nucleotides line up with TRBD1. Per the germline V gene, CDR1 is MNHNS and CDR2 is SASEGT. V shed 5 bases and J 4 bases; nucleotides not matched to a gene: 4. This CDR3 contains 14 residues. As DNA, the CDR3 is TGTGCCAGCAGTTCCGACAGGGGTAATCAGCCCCAGCATTTT. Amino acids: CASSSDRGNQPQHF.

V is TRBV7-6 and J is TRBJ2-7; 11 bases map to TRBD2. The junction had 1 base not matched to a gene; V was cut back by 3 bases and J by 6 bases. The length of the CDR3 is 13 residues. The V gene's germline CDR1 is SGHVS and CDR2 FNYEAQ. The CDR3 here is CASSFGLAGEQYF. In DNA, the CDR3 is TGTGCCAGCAGCTTCGGACTAGCGGGCGAGCAGTACTTC. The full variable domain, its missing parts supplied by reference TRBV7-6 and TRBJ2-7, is GAGVSQSPRYKVTKRGQDVALRCDPISGHVSLYWYRQALGQGPEFLTYFNYEAQQDKSGLPNDRFSAERPEGSISTLTIQRTEQRDSAMYRCASSFGLAGEQYFGPGTRLTVT.

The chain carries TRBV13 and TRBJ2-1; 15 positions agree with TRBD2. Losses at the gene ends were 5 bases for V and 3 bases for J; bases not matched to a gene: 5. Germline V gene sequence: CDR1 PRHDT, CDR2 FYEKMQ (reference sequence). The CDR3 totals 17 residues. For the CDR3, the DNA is TGTGCCAGCAGCCACCAGGGACTAGCGGGAGGCTACAATGAGCAGTTCTTC. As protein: CASSHQGLAGGYNEQFF.

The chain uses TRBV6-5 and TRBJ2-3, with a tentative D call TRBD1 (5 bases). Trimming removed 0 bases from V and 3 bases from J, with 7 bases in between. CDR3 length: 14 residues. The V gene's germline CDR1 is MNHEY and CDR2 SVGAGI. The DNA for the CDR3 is TGTGCCAGCAGTTACTCGCGACAGACAGATACGCAGTATTTT. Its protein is CASSYSRQTDTQYF.

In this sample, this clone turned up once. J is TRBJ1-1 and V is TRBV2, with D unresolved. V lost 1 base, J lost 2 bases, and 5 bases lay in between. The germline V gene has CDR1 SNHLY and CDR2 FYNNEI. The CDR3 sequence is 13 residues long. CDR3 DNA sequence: TGTGCCAGCAGTGAAGGGCATAACACTGAAGCTTTCTTT. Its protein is CASSEGHNTEAFF.

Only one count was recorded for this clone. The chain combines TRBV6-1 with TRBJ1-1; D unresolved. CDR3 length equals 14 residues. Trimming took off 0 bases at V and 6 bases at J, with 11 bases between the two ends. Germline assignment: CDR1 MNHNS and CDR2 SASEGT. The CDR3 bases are TGTGCCAGCAGTGAAGCGAGGGCCAACCCTGAAGCTTTCTTT. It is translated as CASSEARANPEAFF.

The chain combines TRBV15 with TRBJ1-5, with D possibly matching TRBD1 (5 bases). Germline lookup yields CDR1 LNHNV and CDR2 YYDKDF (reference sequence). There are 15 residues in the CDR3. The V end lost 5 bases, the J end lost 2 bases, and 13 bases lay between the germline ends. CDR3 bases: TGTGCCACCAGCGCGGACAATAAAGGCAATCAGCCCCAGCATTTT. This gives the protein CATSADNKGNQPQHF.

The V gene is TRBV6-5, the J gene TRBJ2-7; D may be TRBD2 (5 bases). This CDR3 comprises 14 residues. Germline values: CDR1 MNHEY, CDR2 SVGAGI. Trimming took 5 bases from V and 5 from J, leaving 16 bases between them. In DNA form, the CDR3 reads TGTGCCAGCAGTCAAGGACGGGATTTCGACGAGCAGTACTTC. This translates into CASSQGRDFDEQYF.

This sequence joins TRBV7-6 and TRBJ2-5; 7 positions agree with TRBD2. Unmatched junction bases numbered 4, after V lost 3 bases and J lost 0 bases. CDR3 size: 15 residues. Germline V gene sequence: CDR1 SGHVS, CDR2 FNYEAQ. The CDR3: CASSFLAAYQETQYF. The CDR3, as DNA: TGTGCCAGCAGCTTTCTAGCGGCGTACCAAGAGACCCAGTACTTC. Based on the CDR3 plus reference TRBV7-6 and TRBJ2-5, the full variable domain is GAGVSQSPRYKVTKRGQDVALRCDPISGHVSLYWYRQALGQGPEFLTYFNYEAQQDKSGLPNDRFSAERPEGSISTLTIQRTEQRDSAMYRCASSFLAAYQETQYFGPGTRLLVL.

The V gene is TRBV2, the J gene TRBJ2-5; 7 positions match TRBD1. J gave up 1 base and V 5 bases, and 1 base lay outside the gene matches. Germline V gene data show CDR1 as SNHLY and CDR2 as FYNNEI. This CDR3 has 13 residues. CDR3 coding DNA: TGTGCCAGCAGTTGGGACAGCCAAGAGACCCAGTACTTC. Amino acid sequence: CASSWDSQETQYF. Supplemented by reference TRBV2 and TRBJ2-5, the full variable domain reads EPEVTQTPSHQVTQMGQEVILRCVPISNHLYFYWYRQILGQKVEFLVSFYNNEISEKSEIFDDQFSVERPDGSNFTLKIRSTKLEDSAMYFCASSWDSQETQYFGPGTRLLVL.

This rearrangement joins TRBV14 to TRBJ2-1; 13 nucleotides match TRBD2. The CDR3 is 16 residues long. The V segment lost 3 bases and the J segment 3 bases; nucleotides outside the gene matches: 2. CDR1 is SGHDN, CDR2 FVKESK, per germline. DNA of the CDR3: TGTGCCAGCAGCCACTGGACTAGCGGGAGCTACAATGAGCAGTTCTTC. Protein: CASSHWTSGSYNEQFF.

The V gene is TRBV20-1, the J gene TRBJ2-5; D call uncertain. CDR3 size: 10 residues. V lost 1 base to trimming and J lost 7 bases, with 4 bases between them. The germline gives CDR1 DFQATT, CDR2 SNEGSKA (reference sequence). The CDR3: CSARAGTQYF. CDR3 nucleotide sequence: TGCAGTGCTAGAGCGGGGACCCAGTACTTC.

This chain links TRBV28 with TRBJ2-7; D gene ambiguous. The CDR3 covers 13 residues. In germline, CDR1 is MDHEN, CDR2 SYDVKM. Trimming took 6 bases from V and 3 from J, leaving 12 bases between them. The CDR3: CASSPSLNYEQYF. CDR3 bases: TGTGCCAGCAGCCCCAGTTTAAACTACGAGCAGTACTTC.

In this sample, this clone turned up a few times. The CDR3 reads CAISEGQGTYRETQYF. In DNA form, the CDR3 reads TGTGCCATCAGTGAGGGGCAGGGAACATACAGAGAGACCCAGTACTTC. The chain employs TRBV10-3 and TRBJ2-5, with D possibly matching TRBD1 (5 bases). This CDR3 has 16 amino acids. Trimming removed 2 bases at V and 4 bases at J, with 17 bases between. The germline gives CDR1 ENHRY, CDR2 SYGVKD.

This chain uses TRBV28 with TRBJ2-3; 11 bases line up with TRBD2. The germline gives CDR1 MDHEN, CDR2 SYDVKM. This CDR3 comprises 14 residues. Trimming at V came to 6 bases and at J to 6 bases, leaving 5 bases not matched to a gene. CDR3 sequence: CASSLAGGADTQYF. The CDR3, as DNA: TGTGCCAGCAGCCTAGCGGGAGGCGCCGATACGCAGTATTTT.

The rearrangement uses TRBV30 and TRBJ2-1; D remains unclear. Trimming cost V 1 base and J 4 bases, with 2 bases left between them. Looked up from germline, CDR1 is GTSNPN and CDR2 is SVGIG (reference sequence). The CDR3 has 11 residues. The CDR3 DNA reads TGTGCCTGGAGTGCTTACAATGAGCAGTTCTTC. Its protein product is CAWSAYNEQFF.

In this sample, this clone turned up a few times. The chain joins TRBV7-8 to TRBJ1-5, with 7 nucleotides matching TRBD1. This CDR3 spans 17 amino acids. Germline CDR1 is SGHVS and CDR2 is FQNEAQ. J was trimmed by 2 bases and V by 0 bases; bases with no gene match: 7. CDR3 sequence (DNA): TGTGCCAGCAGCTTAGCCTGGGACAGTTTTGGCAATCAGCCCCAGCATTTT. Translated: CASSLAWDSFGNQPQHF. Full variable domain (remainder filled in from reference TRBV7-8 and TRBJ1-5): GAGVSQSPRYKVAKRGQDVALRCDPISGHVSLFWYQQALGQGPEFLTYFQNEAQLDKSGLPSDRFFAERPEGSVSTLKIQRTQQEDSAVYLCASSLAWDSFGNQPQHFGDGTRLSIL.

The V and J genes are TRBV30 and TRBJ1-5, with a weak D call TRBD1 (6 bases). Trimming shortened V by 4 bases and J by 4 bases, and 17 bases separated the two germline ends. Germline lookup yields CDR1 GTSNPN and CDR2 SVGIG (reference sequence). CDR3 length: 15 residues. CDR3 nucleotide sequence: TGTGCCTGGACCCTCAAAGGGGGGGGGAATCAGCCCCAGCATTTT. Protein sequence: CAWTLKGGGNQPQHF.

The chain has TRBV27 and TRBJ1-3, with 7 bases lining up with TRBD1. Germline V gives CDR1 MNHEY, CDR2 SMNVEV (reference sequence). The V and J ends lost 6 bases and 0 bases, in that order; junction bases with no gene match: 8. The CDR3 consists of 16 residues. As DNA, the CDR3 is TGTGCCAGCAGCACGACAGGGTCTCACTCTGGAAACACCATATATTTT. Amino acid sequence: CASSTTGSHSGNTIYF.

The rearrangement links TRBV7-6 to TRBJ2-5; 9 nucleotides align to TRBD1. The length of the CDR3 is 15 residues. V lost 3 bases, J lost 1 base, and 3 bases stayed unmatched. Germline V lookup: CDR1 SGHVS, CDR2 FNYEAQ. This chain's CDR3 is CASSLGQGRQETQYF. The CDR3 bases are TGTGCCAGCAGCTTGGGACAGGGACGCCAAGAGACCCAGTACTTC.

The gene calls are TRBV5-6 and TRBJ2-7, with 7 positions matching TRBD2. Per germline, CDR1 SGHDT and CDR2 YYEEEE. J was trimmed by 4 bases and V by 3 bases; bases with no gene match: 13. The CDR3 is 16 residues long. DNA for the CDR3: TGTGCCAGCAGCTACGGCGTGGGCCTAGCGGTGTACGAGCAGTACTTC. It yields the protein CASSYGVGLAVYEQYF.

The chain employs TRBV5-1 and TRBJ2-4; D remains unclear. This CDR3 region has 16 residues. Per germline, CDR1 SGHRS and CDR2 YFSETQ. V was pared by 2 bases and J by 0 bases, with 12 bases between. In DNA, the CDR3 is TGCGCCAGCAGCTTTGGCCAAACCTTAGCCAAAAACATTCAGTACTTC. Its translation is CASSFGQTLAKNIQYF.

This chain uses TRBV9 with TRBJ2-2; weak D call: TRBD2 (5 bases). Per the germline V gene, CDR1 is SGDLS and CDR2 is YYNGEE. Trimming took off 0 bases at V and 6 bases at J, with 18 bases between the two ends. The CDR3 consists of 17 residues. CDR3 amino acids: CASSVAGTTGTPGELFF. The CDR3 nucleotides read TGTGCCAGCAGCGTAGCTGGTACGACGGGAACCCCCGGGGAGCTGTTTTTT.

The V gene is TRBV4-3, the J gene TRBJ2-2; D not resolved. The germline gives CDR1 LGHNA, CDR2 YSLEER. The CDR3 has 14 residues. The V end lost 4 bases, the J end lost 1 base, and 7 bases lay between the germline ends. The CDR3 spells CASSLERNTGELFF. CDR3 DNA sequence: TGCGCCAGCAGCCTCGAGAGGAACACCGGGGAGCTGTTTTTT.

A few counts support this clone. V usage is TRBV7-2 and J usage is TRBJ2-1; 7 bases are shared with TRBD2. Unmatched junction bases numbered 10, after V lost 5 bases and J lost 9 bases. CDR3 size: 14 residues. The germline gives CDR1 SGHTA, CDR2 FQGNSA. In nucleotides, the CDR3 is TGTGCCAGCAGCCCCGCGGGGGTCGGAGGTGAGCAGTTCTTC. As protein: CASSPAGVGGEQFF.

CDR3 in amino acids: CASSQDTGSNEKLFF. The CDR3 DNA is TGCGCCAGCAGCCAAGACACAGGGTCGAATGAAAAACTGTTTTTT. The rearrangement uses TRBV4-3 and TRBJ1-4; tentatively, D is TRBD1 (6 bases). The germline V gene encodes CDR1 LGHNA and CDR2 YSLEER. Trimming left V 0 bases short and J 5 bases short, with 10 bases between. The CDR3 totals 15 residues.